The subject of this entry is one T cell receptor beta chain. This clone is a singleton in its sample. Its antigen is not yet known. Within one base of it there is no much larger clone, and no base qualities were kept. Each collaborating institution followed its own protocols to collect whole blood in K2EDTA tubes. Collaborator samples were shipped for TCRbeta analysis as frozen whole blood, isolated PBMCs, or DNA extracted from either sample type. This sample stems from a study of blood T cell repertoires in COVID-19 (dated by TCRdb to about 2020). At the level of the whole study: The collaborator samples originated in the United States, Italy and Spain and spanned the acute and convalescent phases of COVID-19. Where available, HLA class I and class II types were taken from metadata supplied by the sample provider and were not determined by assay-based typing. A de-identified subject ID, COVID-19 status, age in years and sex were almost always included in the sample metadata. Deeply sampled blood TCRbeta repertoires from subjects exposed to, actively infected with, or recovered from COVID-19 were included in the dataset. A freely available public database, intended as a resource for researchers studying the immune response to SARS-CoV-2, is where the repertoires were released. The material from the prospective study consisted of cDNA or gDNA derived from T cells, B-cell-depleted T cells, or PBMCs. The samples were drawn from two sources: the first 160 participants of the ongoing ImmuneRACE study, and 1,254 subjects contributed by 6 global collaborators. Study-wide findings and limitations: The amount of clinical and demographic metadata varied by source and participant and was provided uncurated.

The immunoSEQ Assay, a bias-controlled multiplex PCR, was used to amplify TCRbeta CDR3 regions from genomic DNA. On the study's bioinformatics: The number of nucleated cells in each sample was estimated by amplification of reference gene primers within the assay. Sequence reads were collapsed and filtered to measure the absolute abundance of every unique TCRbeta CDR3 rearrangement. Productive Simpson clonality was computed per sample as the square root of Simpson's diversity index over productive rearrangements. The clones in this table, taken by TCRdb from immuneACCESS, are in-frame only. Not every clone is retained; where verified, under half of the shortfall comes from an unresolved V gene, and the cause of the rest is unknown. V and J calls and clone size are given by that table; D and trimming were obtained from the DNA. This sample has about 200,000 clones in its table, and about nine tenths of those were observed once. 1.5% to 2% of the sample lies in the top ten.

Sequences MNHEY (CDR1) and SVGAGI (CDR2) are obtained from the germline V gene. Trimming at the junction amounts to 2 bases on V and 8 bases on J, and the germline ends lie 13 bases apart. From the cysteine through the phenylalanine, the CDR3 covers 15 amino acids. The CDR3 DNA has 45 bases and is translated from base 1. Material for sequencing was peripheral blood. This TCR was sampled from a man between 18 and 29 years old with active or convalescent COVID-19. This chain is built from TRBV6-5 and TRBJ1-6; the D gene is not confidently resolved. The CDR3 is CASSYAALRDSPLHF. The sequence in DNA is TGTGCCAGCAGTTACGCCGCCCTGAGGGATTCACCCCTCCACTTT.